This TCR beta chain was captured in a study of early T cells in non-severe SARS-CoV-2 infection. Whole-study context: Sequencing of bulk RNA from unsorted whole blood was done, without chain pairing. The study, taken as a whole, reports: Clonotype matching in VDJdb favored anti-spike CD8 responses and did not capture private and CD4 specificities.

The CDR3 runs 13 residues. Per germline, CDR1 SGHDN and CDR2 FVKESK. Deletions cut 4 bases from V and 1 base from J, with 7 bases between. In the library, individual cDNA molecules carried attached unique molecular identifiers. A single record per CDR3 protein comes from TCRdb applying MiXCR to the 5' RACE reads. The sample records 56,000 or so distinct CDR3 sequences, over 9.5% being singletons. This clonotype was observed at least ten times. Antigen unknown. The sequence came from an adult who was a healthcare worker with PCR-confirmed SARS-CoV-2 infection or an uninfected control (not recorded which). The sequencing sample was made of whole blood. The V call is TRBV14, the J call TRBJ1-1; unclear D gene. Here the CDR3 DNA reads TGTGCCAGCAGCCTGACACGGAACACTGAAGCTTTCTTT. Amino acids: CASSLTRNTEAFF.